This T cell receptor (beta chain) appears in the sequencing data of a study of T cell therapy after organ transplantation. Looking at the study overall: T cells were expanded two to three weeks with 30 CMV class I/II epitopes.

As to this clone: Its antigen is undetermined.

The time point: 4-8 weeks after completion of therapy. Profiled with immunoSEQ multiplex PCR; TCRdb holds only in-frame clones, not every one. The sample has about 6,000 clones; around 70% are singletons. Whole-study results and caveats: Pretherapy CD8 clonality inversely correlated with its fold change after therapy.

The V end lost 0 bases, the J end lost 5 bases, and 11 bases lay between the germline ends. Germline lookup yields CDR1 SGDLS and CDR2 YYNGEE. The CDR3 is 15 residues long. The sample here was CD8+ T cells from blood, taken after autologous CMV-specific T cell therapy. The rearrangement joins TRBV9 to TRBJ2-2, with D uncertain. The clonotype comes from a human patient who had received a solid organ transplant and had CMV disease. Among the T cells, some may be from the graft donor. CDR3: CASSVESPVTGELFF. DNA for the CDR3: TGTGCCAGCAGCGTAGAATCCCCCGTGACCGGGGAGCTGTTTTTT. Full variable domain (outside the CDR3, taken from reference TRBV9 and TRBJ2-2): DSGVTQTPKHLITATGQRVTLRCSPRSGDLSVYWYQQSLDQGLQFLIQYYNGEERAKGNILERFSAQQFPDLHSELNLSSLELGDSALYFCASSVESPVTGELFFGEGSRLTVL.